There are many counts of the clone carrying this TCR beta chain. As yet, its antigen is unknown. TCRdb redid the calling of the RT-PCR reads with MiXCR, one entry per CDR3 protein. The sample contains 450,000 to 500,000 distinct CDR3 sequences, approximately 11% of which appear only once. This CDR3 is built from 13 residues. V was shortened by 1 base and J by 5 bases, with 8 bases between the two germline ends. The germline V gene encodes CDR1 LNHNV and CDR2 YYDKDF (reference sequence). These data belong to a study of response to subunit inactivated influenza vaccine. Overall study results and limits: Authors suggested seasonal influenza vaccinations each recruit few new T cells.

This chain joins TRBV15 and TRBJ2-5; no reliable D call. The material sequenced was PBMCs from blood, taken around seven weeks after vaccination. The source of this sequence is a man aged 45-60 years who received an inactivated influenza vaccine. CDR3 DNA sequence: TGTGCCACCAGCAGAGCAGTTTATGAGACCCAGTACTTC. It translates to CATSRAVYETQYF.